This T cell receptor (beta chain) was captured in a study of T cell changes during pregnancy in multiple sclerosis. Germline CDR1 is LGHNA and CDR2 is YNFKEQ. CDR3 size: 16 residues. The V segment lost 4 bases and the J segment 3 bases; nucleotides outside the gene matches: 8. The assay was immunoSEQ multiplex PCR, and TCRdb's table has in-frame clones only and misses some. The table includes around 68,000 clones, 90% detected once. This clone was detected once. The sequencing used peripheral blood, collected in the third trimester of pregnancy. The source of this sequence is a female donor with multiple sclerosis, enrolled in a pregnancy study. The chain joins TRBV4-2 to TRBJ2-1; 8 positions agree with TRBD2. CDR3 nucleotides: TGTGCCAGCAGCCCCCACGGGGGGGAAGGCTACAATGAGCAGTTCTTC. It yields the protein CASSPHGGEGYNEQFF.